The 9 T cell receptor beta chains in this list originate from one sample, sequenced in a study of T cells after yellow fever vaccination. TCRdb re-called the 5' RACE reads with MiXCR, one entry per CDR3 protein. Here the sample spans approximately 330,000 distinct CDR3 sequences, under 15% being singletons. Sequences were derived from CD4+ T cells sorted from PBMCs, sampled 15 days after the yellow fever booster vaccination. The receptors derive from a man aged 18 to 30 who received the YFV17D yellow fever vaccine.

Ten or more counts support this clonotype. V is TRBV6-5 and J is TRBJ2-7; 10 bases align to TRBD1. The germline V gene encodes CDR1 MNHEY and CDR2 SVGAGI. Unmatched junction bases numbered 8, after V lost 5 bases and J lost 4 bases. The length of the CDR3 is 15 residues. The CDR3 bases are TGTGCCAGCAGTCGCGCCGGGACAGGGGAATACGAGCAGTACGTC. Translating gives CASSRAGTGEYEQYV.

The gene calls are TRBV6-2 or TRBV6-3 and TRBJ1-2, with 9 positions matching TRBD1. V shed 5 bases, J shed 6 bases, and the junction held 16 bases outside the gene matches. This CDR3 has 17 residues. The germline CDR1 and CDR2 sequences are MNHEY and SVGEGT. The CDR3 here is CASSQARTGAGGDGYTF. Written as DNA, the CDR3 is TGTGCCAGCAGTCAAGCCCGGACAGGGGCCGGCGGGGATGGCTACACCTTC.

This clonotype was picked up a small number of times. The chain combines TRBV5-1 with TRBJ2-7; TRBD1 matches 8 bases. Germline lookup yields CDR1 SGHRS and CDR2 YFSETQ. The CDR3 is 13 residues long. V dropped 7 bases and J dropped 4; count of bases not matched to a gene: 7. This CDR3 is CASQTDRGYEQYF. Here the CDR3 DNA reads TGCGCCAGCCAAACCGACAGGGGTTACGAGCAGTACTTC.

This clonotype was recorded at least ten times. The rearrangement links TRBV20-1 to TRBJ2-7; 8 bases line up with TRBD1. This CDR3 is 15 amino acids long. Per the germline V gene, CDR1 is DFQATT and CDR2 is SNEGSKA (reference sequence). V was clipped by 5 bases and J by 0 bases; unmatched bases: 9. CDR3 DNA: TGCAGTGCTGGACCCGGACAGGGCGCCTCCTACGAGCAGTACTTC. As protein: CSAGPGQGASYEQYF.

This chain uses TRBV7-3 with TRBJ2-2; D remains unclear. CDR3 size: 12 residues. Germline assignment: CDR1 SGHTA and CDR2 FQGTGA. V shed 5 bases and J shed 8 bases, with 9 bases lying between them. The chain's CDR3 is CASSRQPGELFF. The CDR3 DNA sequence: TGTGCCAGCAGCCGACAACCTGGGGAGCTGTTTTTT.

This clonotype was detected a few times. The chain employs TRBV12-5 and TRBJ1-1; D unresolved. V dropped 1 base and J dropped 1 base, with 7 bases sitting between them. CDR3 length: 14 residues. The germline V gene has CDR1 LGHNT and CDR2 FRNRAP. The CDR3 coding sequence is TGTGCTAGTGGTTTGGGTACCTCGAACACTGAAGCTTTCTTT. Its translation: CASGLGTSNTEAFF.

This clonotype has only a few counts. This rearrangement joins TRBV20-1 to TRBJ2-7; D ambiguous. In germline, CDR1 is DFQATT, CDR2 SNEGSKA (reference sequence). With 6 bases removed from V and 0 bases from J, the gap between germline ends came to 15 bases. The CDR3 has 14 residues. CDR3 sequence reads: CSAPVEARSYEQYF. The CDR3 coding sequence is TGCAGTGCCCCGGTCGAGGCCCGCTCCTACGAGCAGTACTTC.

The rearrangement links TRBV4-3 to TRBJ2-4; D could derive from TRBD1 or TRBD2 (5 bases each). The CDR3 runs to 17 residues. Germline V lookup: CDR1 LGHNA, CDR2 YSLEER. With 4 bases removed from V and 0 bases from J, the gap between germline ends came to 16 bases. CDR3: CASSLGGGVGAKNIQYF. As DNA, the CDR3 is TGCGCCAGCAGCCTAGGTGGGGGTGTGGGAGCCAAAAACATTCAGTACTTC.

There are many counts of this clonotype. V is TRBV27 and J is TRBJ1-2; D may be TRBD1 (5 bases). CDR1 is MNHEY and CDR2 is SMNVEV in the germline V gene (reference sequence). Trimming left V 0 bases short and J 4 bases short, with 12 bases between. This CDR3 region has 15 residues. The CDR3 is CASSLSLRGTYGYTF. CDR3 bases: TGTGCCAGCAGTTTATCCCTCCGGGGCACCTATGGCTACACCTTC.